This T cell receptor (beta chain) was identified during a study of blood T cell repertoires in COVID-19. Study information: In each case, the material was cDNA or gDNA derived from T cells, B-cell-depleted T cells, or PBMCs.

Original processing notes: Nucleated cell number was recorded as an estimate derived from reference gene primer amplification. This table comes from immunoSEQ multiplex PCR, and its TCRdb copy is limited to in-frame clones, with some not included. V, J and clone size were drawn from that table, and D and trimming were deduced from the DNA. The repertoire holds 140,000 to 150,000 clones, with 85% as singletons. Trimming took 4 bases from V and 3 from J, leaving 10 bases between them. CDR3 length equals 13 residues. In germline, CDR1 is SGHDT, CDR2 YYEEEE. The chain has TRBV5-6 and TRBJ2-5; D unresolved. The sequencing input was peripheral blood. This TCR came from a human donor with acute or convalescent COVID-19. The donor label of this sample is uncertain. This chain's CDR3 is CASSLGRKETQYF. CDR3 in DNA: TGTGCCAGCAGCCTTGGCAGGAAAGAGACCCAGTACTTC.